Shown below are 19 T cell receptor beta chains from a single sample sequenced in a study of blood T cell repertoires in COVID-19. Using immunoSEQ multiplex PCR, the repertoire was profiled, and TCRdb retains in-frame clones only, with some absent. This table holds over 90,000 clones, around 90% found once. The sample comprised peripheral blood. The receptors come from a woman older than 75 in a cohort sampled during active COVID-19.

The chain recombines TRBV1 with TRBJ2-5; the D call TRBD2 from the table was never checked on the DNA. TRBV1 is listed as a pseudogene. The CDR3 is made up of 18 amino acids. The CDR3 DNA reads TGCACCAGCAGCCAAGAGGAAGGCCCTCAGCGGGGGCAAGAGACCCAGTACTTC. It codes for CTSSQEEGPQRGQETQYF.

The chain has TRBV30 and TRBJ1-5, with no clear D. V lost 5 bases, J lost 4 bases, and 12 bases lay in between. The CDR3 runs to 13 residues. The V gene's germline CDR1 is GTSNPN and CDR2 SVGIG (reference sequence). The CDR3 is CAWASSGNQPQHF. The CDR3 coding sequence is TGTGCCTGGGCTTCGAGTGGTAATCAGCCCCAGCATTTT.

In its sample, this clone was seen once. This chain connects TRBV23-1 to TRBJ2-2, with TRBD1 identical over 9 bases. TRBV23-1 is designated an ORF whose function remains uncertain. This CDR3 spans 20 amino acids. J lost 1 base, V lost 4 bases, and 16 bases had no gene match. The CDR3 region is CASSRRDRALKVLNTGELFF. The CDR3 DNA follows: TGCGCCAGCAGTCGACGGGACAGGGCCCTAAAAGTCTTGAACACCGGGGAGCTGTTTTTT.

The V gene is TRBV9, the J gene TRBJ2-7, with 9 bases aligning to TRBD2. V dropped 3 bases and J dropped 6; count of bases not matched to a gene: 13. Germline V gene sequence: CDR1 SGDLS, CDR2 YYNGEE. The CDR3 has 16 amino acids. The CDR3: CASSALAGARSGEQYF. Written as DNA, the CDR3 is TGTGCCAGCAGCGCACTAGCGGGTGCTAGAAGTGGCGAGCAGTACTTC.

The chain joins TRBV5-1 to TRBJ2-3; tentatively, D is TRBD1 (6 bases). The CDR3 totals 13 residues. CDR1 SGHRS and CDR2 YFSETQ come from the germline V gene. The ends were cut back, 0 bases at V and 5 bases at J, with 7 bases in the middle. CDR3 DNA: TGCGCCAGCAGCTTGGCAGGGGAAGATACGCAGTATTTT. The encoded protein is CASSLAGEDTQYF.

The chain carries TRBV6-1 and TRBJ2-3; 8 nucleotides match TRBD2. Germline CDR1 MNHNS, CDR2 SASEGT. After removal of 2 bases from V and 5 bases from J, the junction contained 3 bases not matched to a gene. This CDR3 has 14 amino acids. Here the CDR3 reads CASSELGREDTQYF. DNA of the CDR3: TGTGCCAGCAGTGAACTCGGGAGGGAAGATACGCAGTATTTT.

The chain employs TRBV2 and TRBJ2-5; D gene uncertain. Trimming left V 8 bases short and J 1 base short, with 17 bases between. The CDR3 totals 15 residues. The germline V gene has CDR1 SNHLY and CDR2 FYNNEI. The CDR3 DNA is TGTGCCAGCCGAGAACAGTCATCGTCCCAAGAGACCCAGTACTTC. It specifies CASREQSSSQETQYF.

The chain carries TRBV28 and TRBJ1-5, with a possible D match to TRBD1 (6 bases). The CDR3 totals 14 residues. CDR1 and CDR2 (germline): MDHEN, SYDVKM. V was trimmed by 2 bases and J by 7 bases, leaving 12 bases between them. This CDR3 is CASSLHTGNQPQHF. In nucleotides, the CDR3 is TGTGCCAGCAGTTTACACACAGGGAACCAGCCCCAGCATTTT. The full variable domain, its missing parts supplied by reference TRBV28 and TRBJ1-5, is DVKVTQSSRYLVKRTGEKVFLECVQDMDHENMFWYRQDPGLGLRLIYFSYDVKMKEKGDIPEGYSVSREKKERFSLILESASTNQTSMYLCASSLHTGNQPQHFGDGTRLSIL.

The J gene is TRBJ2-2, the V gene TRBV6-4; TRBD2 is a possible D gene (5 bases). Per germline, CDR1 MRHNA and CDR2 SNTAGT. Trimming took 4 bases from V and 1 from J, leaving 10 bases between them. The CDR3 covers 15 residues. As DNA, the CDR3 is TGTGCCAGCAGTGTTAGCGCCCTGAACACCGGGGAGCTGTTTTTT. Residues: CASSVSALNTGELFF.

V and J are TRBV6-6 and TRBJ1-2, with 8 nucleotides matching TRBD1. The CDR3 extends over 13 amino acids. Germline CDR1 MNHNY, CDR2 SVGAGI (reference sequence). V lost 4 bases, J lost 8 bases, and 6 bases stayed unmatched. CDR3 in amino acids: CASSLPDREGYTF. As DNA, the CDR3 is TGTGCCAGCAGTTTGCCGGACAGGGAAGGCTACACCTTC.

The rearrangement links TRBV19 to TRBJ1-4, with 8 bases matching TRBD1. The length of the CDR3 is 16 residues. Germline loops: CDR1 LNHDA, CDR2 SQIVND (reference sequence). J was trimmed by 7 bases and V by 11 bases; bases with no gene match: 18. CDR3 nucleotide sequence: TGTGCCGGGGGATTTAGGTCCGGGACAGGAGTTGAAAAACTGTTTTTT. Translation gives CAGGFRSGTGVEKLFF.

This chain links TRBV7-9 with TRBJ1-1, with TRBD1 matching over 7 bases. CDR1 and CDR2 (germline): SEHNR, FQNEAQ (reference sequence). The length of the CDR3 is 15 residues. Trimming took 0 bases from V and 6 from J; bases not matched to a gene: 7. The CDR3 is CASSLAGGRGPEAFF. The CDR3 DNA sequence: TGTGCCAGCAGCTTAGCAGGGGGCCGGGGCCCTGAAGCTTTCTTT.

This chain links TRBV5-1 with TRBJ2-1, with TRBD2 matching 10 bases. Losses at the gene ends were 1 base for V and 4 bases for J; bases not matched to a gene: 2. CDR1 is SGHRS and CDR2 is YFSETQ in the germline V gene. The CDR3 runs 15 residues. CDR3 nucleotide sequence: TGCGCCAGCAGCTTGCTAGCGGGGGAGTACAATGAGCAGTTCTTC. Its translation is CASSLLAGEYNEQFF.

This chain connects TRBV6-5 to TRBJ2-7, with a weak D call TRBD2 (5 bases). The CDR3 contains 10 residues. Per germline, CDR1 MNHEY and CDR2 SVGAGI. V lost 6 bases and J 7 bases, leaving 7 bases between the germline ends. DNA for the CDR3: TGTGCCAGCAGCCGAGGGGAGCAGTACTTC. This gives the protein CASSRGEQYF.

V gene TRBV5-1 combines with J gene TRBJ2-2; 7 nucleotides line up with TRBD1. This CDR3 is built from 16 residues. Germline CDR1 reads SGHRS; CDR2 reads YFSETQ. V lost 0 bases to trimming and J lost 1 base; unmatched junction nucleotides: 3. In nucleotides, the CDR3 is TGCGCCAGCAGCTTGGGGGGACAGAAGAACACCGGGGAGCTGTTTTTT. Amino acids: CASSLGGQKNTGELFF. Supplemented by reference TRBV5-1 and TRBJ2-2, the full variable domain reads KAGVTQTPRYLIKTRGQQVTLSCSPISGHRSVSWYQQTPGQGLQFLFEYFSETQRNKGNFPGRFSGRQFSNSRSEMNVSTLELGDSALYLCASSLGGQKNTGELFFGEGSRLTVL.

This clone was recorded once. V usage is TRBV18 and J usage is TRBJ1-1; D might be TRBD1 (5 bases). Trimming removed 6 bases from V and 5 bases from J, with 13 bases in between. The CDR3 consists of 13 residues. Germline loops: CDR1 KGHSH, CDR2 LQKENI. CDR3 protein: CASSPLQGTEAFF. CDR3 nucleotide sequence: TGTGCCAGCTCCCCCCTCCAGGGAACTGAAGCTTTCTTT.

J is TRBJ1-2 and V is TRBV5-8; D gene ambiguous. Between the trimmed V and J ends, which lost 4 bases and 4 bases, there was a span of 14 bases. The CDR3 is made up of 14 amino acids. Per germline, CDR1 SGHTS and CDR2 YDEGEE. The CDR3, as DNA: TGTGCCAGCAGCCGACCCGACCGGAGCTATGGCTACACCTTC. Translating gives CASSRPDRSYGYTF.

The chain joins TRBV27 to TRBJ2-2; the D gene is possibly TRBD2 (5 bases). Trimming stripped 7 bases from V and 6 bases from J, with 15 bases between. CDR3 size: 14 residues. The V gene's germline CDR1 is MNHEY and CDR2 SMNVEV (reference sequence). The CDR3, as DNA: TGTGCCAGCACCGATGGGCTAGCACCCGGGGAGCTGTTTTTT. It specifies CASTDGLAPGELFF.

The chain carries TRBV21-1 and TRBJ2-5; the D call TRBD2 from the table was never checked on the DNA. TRBV21-1 is a pseudogene locus. The CDR3 length is 15 residues. The chain's CDR3 is CASSKVRLIGETQYF. DNA for the CDR3: TGTGCCAGCAGCAAAGTCAGACTAATTGGCGAGACCCAGTACTTC.